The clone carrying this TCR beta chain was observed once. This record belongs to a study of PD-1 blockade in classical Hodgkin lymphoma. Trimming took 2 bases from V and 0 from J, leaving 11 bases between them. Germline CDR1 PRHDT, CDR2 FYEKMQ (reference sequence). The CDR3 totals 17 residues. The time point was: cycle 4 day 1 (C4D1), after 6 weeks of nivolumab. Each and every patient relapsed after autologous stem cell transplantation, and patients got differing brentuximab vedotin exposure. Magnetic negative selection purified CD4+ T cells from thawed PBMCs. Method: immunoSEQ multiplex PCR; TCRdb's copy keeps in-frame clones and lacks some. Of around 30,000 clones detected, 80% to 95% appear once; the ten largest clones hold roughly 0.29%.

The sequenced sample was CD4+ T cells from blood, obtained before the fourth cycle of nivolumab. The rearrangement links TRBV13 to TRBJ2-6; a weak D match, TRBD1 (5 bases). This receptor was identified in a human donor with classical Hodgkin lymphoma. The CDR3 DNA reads TGTGCCAGCAGCTTAAGAGGACACACCTCTGGGGCCAACGTCCTGACTTTC. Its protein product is CASSLRGHTSGANVLTF.